Below, 20 T cell receptor beta chains from the same sample are listed, as sequenced in a study of blood T cell repertoires in COVID-19 (dated by TCRdb to about 2020). The library was generated by the immunoSEQ multiplex PCR assay. TCRdb provides this immuneACCESS table in a form limited to in-frame rearrangements. Some clones are lacking; in checked studies, under half of them reflect an unresolved V gene, and why the rest are absent is not known. Here the sample has approximately 460,000 clones; approximately 92% occur a single time. The ten largest clonotypes hold around 0.9% of the sample. Sequenced material: peripheral blood. The receptors originated from a man aged 18 to 30 with COVID-19, enrolled during active disease.

The V call is TRBV5-1, the J call TRBJ2-5; the D is unclear. This CDR3 contains 13 residues. Trimming removed 4 bases from V and 1 base from J, with 8 bases in between. Germline-derived CDR1 and CDR2 are SGHRS and YFSETQ. The CDR3 spells CASSPFRQETQYF. DNA of the CDR3: TGCGCCAGCAGCCCCTTTCGCCAAGAGACCCAGTACTTC.

This chain links TRBV27 with TRBJ1-6; the D is unclear. Trimming removed 7 bases at V and 8 bases at J, with 24 bases between. CDR3 length: 17 residues. CDR1 MNHEY and CDR2 SMNVEV come from the germline V gene (reference sequence). The DNA for the CDR3 is TGTGCCAGCACTTACCCTCCGACGACTCCGGGTGATTCACCCCTCCACTTT. Its translation: CASTYPPTTPGDSPLHF.

V gene TRBV7-9 combines with J gene TRBJ1-4; D is perhaps TRBD1 (5 bases). This CDR3 region has 14 residues. Trimming removed 3 bases from V and 10 bases from J, with 15 bases in between. Germline V gene lookup returns CDR1 SEHNR and CDR2 FQNEAQ (reference sequence). In DNA, the CDR3 is TGTGCCAGCAGCTTTTATGGGGGGAGTGGAAAACTGTTTTTT. This codes for CASSFYGGSGKLFF.

The chain links TRBV29-1 to TRBJ2-2; TRBD1 matches 10 bases. CDR1 and CDR2 from the germline V gene are SQVTM and ANQGSEA. This CDR3 spans 13 amino acids. The trim removed 7 bases at V and 4 bases at J, leaving 3 bases unmatched. The CDR3 DNA reads TGCAGCGCGGACAGGGGGGGCACCGGGGAGCTGTTTTTT. Amino acids: CSADRGGTGELFF.

The chain is built from TRBV12-5 and TRBJ2-1; no clear D. The germline V and J ends were trimmed by 5 bases and 7 bases, with 15 bases remaining between them. CDR1 and CDR2 (germline): LGHNT, FRNRAP. The CDR3 totals 14 residues. In DNA form, the CDR3 reads TGTGCTAGTGGTCCAGGTTGGTCTTGGAATGAGCAGTTCTTC. It encodes CASGPGWSWNEQFF.

The chain has TRBV11-2 and TRBJ1-2; D gene uncertain. Germline V gene sequence: CDR1 SGHAT, CDR2 FQNNGV. V was shortened by 7 bases and J by 7 bases, with 22 bases between the two germline ends. This CDR3 is built from 15 residues. CDR3 bases: TGTGCCAGCAACAACCTCCAGACCCTAGGTGGTGGCTACACCTTC. This gives the protein CASNNLQTLGGGYTF.

The chain recombines TRBV5-1 with TRBJ2-5, with 10 bases lining up with TRBD1. The CDR3 is 16 residues long. The V segment lost 3 bases and the J segment 1 base; nucleotides outside the gene matches: 6. CDR1 is SGHRS and CDR2 is YFSETQ in the germline V gene. DNA of the CDR3: TGCGCCAGCAGCTCCGGGACAGGGGCCCTCCAAGAGACCCAGTACTTC. Translation: CASSSGTGALQETQYF.

The chain carries TRBV4-1 and TRBJ2-3, with D perhaps TRBD1 (6 bases). Between the trimmed V and J ends, which lost 0 bases and 0 bases, there was a span of 7 bases. Germline V gene lookup returns CDR1 MGHRA and CDR2 YSYEKL. The CDR3 is 15 residues long. The CDR3 protein is CASSQDGQSTDTQYF. Here the CDR3 DNA reads TGCGCCAGCAGCCAAGACGGACAGAGCACAGATACGCAGTATTTT.

Only one count was recorded for this clone. V usage is TRBV5-6 and J usage is TRBJ2-1, with 8 bases lining up with TRBD2. The trim removed 4 bases at V and 3 bases at J, leaving 12 bases unmatched. Germline-derived CDR1 and CDR2 are SGHDT and YYEEEE. The CDR3 extends over 17 amino acids. Here the CDR3 reads CASSVYGSSGFYNEQFF. In DNA, the CDR3 is TGTGCCAGCAGCGTCTACGGGTCTAGCGGGTTCTACAATGAGCAGTTCTTC.

This chain uses TRBV14 with TRBJ1-2; the match to TRBD1 covers 12 bases. V shed 4 bases and J 4 bases; nucleotides not matched to a gene: 7. Germline-derived CDR1 and CDR2 are SGHDN and FVKESK. The CDR3 contains 16 residues. CDR3: CASSPQGTGGIYGYTF. The CDR3 nucleotides read TGTGCCAGCAGCCCCCAAGGGACAGGGGGCATCTATGGCTACACCTTC.

The V gene is TRBV3-1 (or the pseudogene TRBV3-2), the J gene TRBJ1-2, with 8 bases aligning to TRBD1. This CDR3 comprises 13 residues. Per germline, CDR1 LGHDT and CDR2 YNNKEL (reference sequence). V was pared by 4 bases and J by 2 bases, with 0 bases of the junction left unmatched. The CDR3 DNA sequence: TGTGCCAGCAGCCGACAGGGGAACTATGGCTACACCTTC. It encodes CASSRQGNYGYTF.

This chain uses TRBV27 with TRBJ2-1, with TRBD2 matching 8 bases. The CDR3 has 16 residues. V dropped 2 bases and J dropped 4; count of bases not matched to a gene: 7. Germline V gene sequence: CDR1 MNHEY, CDR2 SMNVEV (reference sequence). DNA of the CDR3: TGTGCCAGCAGTTTAAGTAGCGGGGAACTTTACAATGAGCAGTTCTTC. Translated: CASSLSSGELYNEQFF.

The chain is built from TRBV5-1 and TRBJ2-3, with D perhaps TRBD1 (6 bases). V lost 0 bases to trimming and J lost 13 bases, with 12 bases between them. CDR3 length: 12 residues. The germline V gene encodes CDR1 SGHRS and CDR2 YFSETQ. This CDR3 is CASSLEGGKKYF. The CDR3 coding sequence is TGCGCCAGCAGCTTGGAAGGGGGAAAAAAGTATTTT. Full variable domain (remainder filled in from reference TRBV5-1 and TRBJ2-3): KAGVTQTPRYLIKTRGQQVTLSCSPISGHRSVSWYQQTPGQGLQFLFEYFSETQRNKGNFPGRFSGRQFSNSRSEMNVSTLELGDSALYLCASSLEGGKKYFGPGTRLTVL.

The chain is built from TRBV30 and TRBJ1-5; D uncertain. The germline V and J ends were trimmed by 2 bases and 0 bases, with 8 bases remaining between them. The CDR3 is made up of 14 amino acids. Germline V gene data show CDR1 as GTSNPN and CDR2 as SVGIG (reference sequence). The CDR3 DNA reads as TGTGCCTGGAGTAATCCGTATAGCAATCAGCCCCAGCATTTT. Protein product: CAWSNPYSNQPQHF. The variable domain in full, with the rest retrieved from reference TRBV30 and TRBJ1-5, is SQTIHQWPATLVQPVGSPLSLECTVEGTSNPNLYWYRQAAGRGLQLLFYSVGIGQISSEVPQNLSASRPQDRQFILSSKKLLLSDSGFYLCAWSNPYSNQPQHFGDGTRLSIL.

The table lists this clone with a few counts. V gene TRBV5-1 combines with J gene TRBJ2-1; 7 positions match TRBD2. Germline CDR1 is SGHRS and CDR2 is YFSETQ. Germline trimming cut 0 bases from V and 9 bases from J; bases unmatched to any gene: 9. The CDR3 runs 15 residues. The CDR3 coding sequence is TGCGCCAGCAGCTTGGCCGGGCCTAGCGGTGGTGAGCAGTTCTTC. This sequence encodes CASSLAGPSGGEQFF. The full variable domain, rest sourced from reference TRBV5-1 and TRBJ2-1, is KAGVTQTPRYLIKTRGQQVTLSCSPISGHRSVSWYQQTPGQGLQFLFEYFSETQRNKGNFPGRFSGRQFSNSRSEMNVSTLELGDSALYLCASSLAGPSGGEQFFGPGTRLTVL.

The gene calls are TRBV10-1 and TRBJ2-3; 7 positions agree with TRBD2. From germline, CDR1 is WNHNN and CDR2 SYGVQD (reference sequence). After removal of 8 bases from V and 4 bases from J, the junction contained 6 bases not matched to a gene. The CDR3 totals 13 residues. CDR3: CASRGLDPDTQYF. In DNA, the CDR3 is TGCGCCAGCCGTGGACTAGATCCAGATACGCAGTATTTT.

In its sample, this clone was seen a few times. This chain's CDR3 is CASSYIPSADTQYF. CDR3 nucleotide sequence: TGTGCCAGCAGTTATATTCCCTCAGCAGATACGCAGTATTTT. The chain has TRBV6-5 and TRBJ2-3; D not resolved. Per germline, CDR1 MNHEY and CDR2 SVGAGI. V lost 3 bases to trimming and J lost 4 bases, with 11 bases between them. The CDR3 is 14 amino acids.

The chain is built from TRBV6-5 and TRBJ2-5, with TRBD2 matching over 10 bases. The CDR3 is 16 residues long. Germline V gene data show CDR1 as MNHEY and CDR2 as SVGAGI. With 0 bases clipped from V and 4 bases from J, the junction kept 5 bases outside the gene matches. The CDR3 DNA reads TGTGCCAGCAGTTACTCCAAGCGGGGGGGCGGAGAGACCCAGTACTTC. Its translation is CASSYSKRGGGETQYF.

The chain combines TRBV19 with TRBJ2-1; D is possibly TRBD2 (6 bases). The germline V gene encodes CDR1 LNHDA and CDR2 SQIVND (reference sequence). This CDR3 is built from 15 residues. The V and J ends lost 3 bases and 15 bases respectively, with 24 bases between them. This chain's CDR3 is CASSMDYWRSQALFF. CDR3 coding DNA: TGTGCCAGTAGTATGGACTATTGGCGTAGTCAGGCCCTGTTCTTC.

The chain carries TRBV19 and TRBJ2-6; D is perhaps TRBD2 (7 bases). The germline CDR1 and CDR2 sequences are LNHDA and SQIVND (reference sequence). The CDR3 loop spans 17 amino acids. The V and J ends lost 6 bases and 4 bases respectively, with 19 bases between them. The CDR3 protein is CASSLRGGGLGANVLTF. The CDR3 nucleotides are TGTGCCAGTAGCCTGAGGGGAGGGGGGCTCGGGGCCAACGTCCTGACTTTC.